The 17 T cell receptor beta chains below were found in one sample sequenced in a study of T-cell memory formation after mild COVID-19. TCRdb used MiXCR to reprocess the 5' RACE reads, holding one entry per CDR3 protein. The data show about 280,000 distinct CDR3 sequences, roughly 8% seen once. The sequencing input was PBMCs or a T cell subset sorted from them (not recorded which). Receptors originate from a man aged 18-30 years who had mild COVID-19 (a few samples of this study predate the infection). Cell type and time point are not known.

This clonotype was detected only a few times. CDR3 loop: CASSLNRESGNTIYF. In DNA, the CDR3 is TGTGCCAGTAGTCTAAACAGGGAATCTGGAAACACCATATATTTT. V and J are TRBV19 and TRBJ1-3; D perhaps matches TRBD1 (6 bases). This CDR3 contains 15 residues. Trimming pared 5 bases from V and 1 base from J, leaving 12 bases between. Germline loops: CDR1 LNHDA, CDR2 SQIVND (reference sequence).

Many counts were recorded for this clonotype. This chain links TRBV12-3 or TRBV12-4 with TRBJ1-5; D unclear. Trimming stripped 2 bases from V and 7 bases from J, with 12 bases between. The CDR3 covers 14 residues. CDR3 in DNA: TGTGCCAGCAGTTTATCTTTTAGAGGGCAGCCCCAGCATTTT. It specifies CASSLSFRGQPQHF.

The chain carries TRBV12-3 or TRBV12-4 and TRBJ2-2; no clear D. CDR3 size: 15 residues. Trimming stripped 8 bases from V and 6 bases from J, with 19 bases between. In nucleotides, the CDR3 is TGTGCCAGCTACACTTGGGGTGCCGCGTCCGGGGAGCTGTTTTTT. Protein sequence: CASYTWGAASGELFF.

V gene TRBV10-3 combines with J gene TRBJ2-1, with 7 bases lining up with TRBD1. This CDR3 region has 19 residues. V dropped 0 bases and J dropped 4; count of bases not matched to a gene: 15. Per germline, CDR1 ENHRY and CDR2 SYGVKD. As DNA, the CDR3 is TGTGCCATCAGTGAGTCGAAGGGGGCGCTGGGAAGGTTTTACAATGAGCAGTTCTTC. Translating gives CAISESKGALGRFYNEQFF.

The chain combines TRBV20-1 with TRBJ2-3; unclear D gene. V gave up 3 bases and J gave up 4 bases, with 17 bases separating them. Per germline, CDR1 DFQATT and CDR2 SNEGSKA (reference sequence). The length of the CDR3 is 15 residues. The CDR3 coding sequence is TGCAGTGCTAGTCGCCTGGCTATTCCCCCAGATACGCAGTATTTT. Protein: CSASRLAIPPDTQYF.

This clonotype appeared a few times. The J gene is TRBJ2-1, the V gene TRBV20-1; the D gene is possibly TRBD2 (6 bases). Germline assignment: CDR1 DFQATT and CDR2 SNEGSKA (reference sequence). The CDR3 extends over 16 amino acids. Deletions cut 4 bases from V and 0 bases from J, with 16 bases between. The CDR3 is CSAKRPSSDSYNEQFF. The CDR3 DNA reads TGCAGTGCTAAGCGGCCTTCTAGCGACTCCTACAATGAGCAGTTCTTC.

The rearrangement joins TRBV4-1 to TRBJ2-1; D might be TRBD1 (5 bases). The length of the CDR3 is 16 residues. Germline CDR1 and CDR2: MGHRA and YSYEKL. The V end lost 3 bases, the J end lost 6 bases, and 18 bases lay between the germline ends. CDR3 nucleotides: TGCGCCAGCAGCCATTCCACAGGAATGGCCGTCAATGAGCAGTTCTTC. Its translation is CASSHSTGMAVNEQFF.

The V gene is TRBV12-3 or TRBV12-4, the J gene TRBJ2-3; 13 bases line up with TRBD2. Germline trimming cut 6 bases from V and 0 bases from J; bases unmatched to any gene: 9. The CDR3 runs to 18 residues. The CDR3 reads CASRSGLAGVTSTDTQYF. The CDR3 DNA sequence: TGTGCCAGCAGATCAGGACTAGCGGGGGTAACTAGCACAGATACGCAGTATTTT.

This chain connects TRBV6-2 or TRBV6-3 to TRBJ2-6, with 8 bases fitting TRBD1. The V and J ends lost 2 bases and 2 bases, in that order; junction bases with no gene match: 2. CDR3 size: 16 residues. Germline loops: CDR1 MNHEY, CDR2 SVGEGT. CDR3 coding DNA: TGTGCCAGCAGTTACACCAGGGGGCCTGGGGCCAACGTCCTGACTTTC. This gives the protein CASSYTRGPGANVLTF.

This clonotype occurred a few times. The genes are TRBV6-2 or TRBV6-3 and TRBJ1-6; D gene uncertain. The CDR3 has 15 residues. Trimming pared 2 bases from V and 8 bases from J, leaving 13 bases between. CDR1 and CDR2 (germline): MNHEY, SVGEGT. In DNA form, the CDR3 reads TGTGCCAGCAGTTACGCCGACCTGGCCTATTCACCCCTCCACTTT. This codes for CASSYADLAYSPLHF.

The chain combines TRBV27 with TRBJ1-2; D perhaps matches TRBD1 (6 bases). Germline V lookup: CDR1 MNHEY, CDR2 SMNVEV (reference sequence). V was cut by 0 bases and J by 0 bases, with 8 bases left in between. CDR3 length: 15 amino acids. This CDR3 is CASSLSRTANYGYTF. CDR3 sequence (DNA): TGTGCCAGCAGTTTATCCCGGACAGCTAACTATGGCTACACCTTC.

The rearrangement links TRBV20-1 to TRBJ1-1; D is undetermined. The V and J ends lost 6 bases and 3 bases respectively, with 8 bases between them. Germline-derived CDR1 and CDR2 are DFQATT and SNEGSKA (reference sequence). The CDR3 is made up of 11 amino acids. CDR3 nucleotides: TGCAGTGCCGAGGTGTACACTGAAGCTTTCTTT. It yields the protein CSAEVYTEAFF.

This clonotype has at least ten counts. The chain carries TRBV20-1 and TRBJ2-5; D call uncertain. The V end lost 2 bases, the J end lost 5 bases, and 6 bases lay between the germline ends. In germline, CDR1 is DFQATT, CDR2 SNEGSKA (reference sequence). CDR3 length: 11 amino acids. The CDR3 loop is CSARYLETQYF. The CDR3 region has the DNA TGCAGTGCTAGATACCTGGAGACCCAGTACTTC.

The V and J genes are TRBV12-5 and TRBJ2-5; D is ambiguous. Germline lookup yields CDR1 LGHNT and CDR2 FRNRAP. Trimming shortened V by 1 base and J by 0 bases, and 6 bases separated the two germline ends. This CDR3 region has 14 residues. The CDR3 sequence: CASGLGPYQETQYF. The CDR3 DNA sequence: TGTGCTAGTGGTTTGGGTCCGTACCAAGAGACCCAGTACTTC.

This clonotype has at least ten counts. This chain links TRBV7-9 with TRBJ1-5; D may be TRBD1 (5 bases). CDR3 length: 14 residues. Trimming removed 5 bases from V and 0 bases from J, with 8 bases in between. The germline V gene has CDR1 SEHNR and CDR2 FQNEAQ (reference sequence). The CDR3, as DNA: TGTGCCAGCAGCGCTGACAGTAGCAATCAGCCCCAGCATTTT. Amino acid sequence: CASSADSSNQPQHF. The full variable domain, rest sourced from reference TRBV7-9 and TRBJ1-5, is DTGVSQNPRHKITKRGQNVTFRCDPISEHNRLYWYRQTLGQGPEFLTYFQNEAQLEKSRLLSDRFSAERPKGSFSTLEIQRTEQGDSAMYLCASSADSSNQPQHFGDGTRLSIL.

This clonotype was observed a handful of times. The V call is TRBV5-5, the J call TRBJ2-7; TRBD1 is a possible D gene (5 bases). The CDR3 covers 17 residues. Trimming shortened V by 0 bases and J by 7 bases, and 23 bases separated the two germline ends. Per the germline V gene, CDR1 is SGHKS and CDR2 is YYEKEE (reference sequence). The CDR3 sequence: CASSLEWASRAQQEQYV. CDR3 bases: TGTGCCAGCAGCTTGGAGTGGGCTTCCAGGGCTCAGCAAGAGCAGTACGTC.

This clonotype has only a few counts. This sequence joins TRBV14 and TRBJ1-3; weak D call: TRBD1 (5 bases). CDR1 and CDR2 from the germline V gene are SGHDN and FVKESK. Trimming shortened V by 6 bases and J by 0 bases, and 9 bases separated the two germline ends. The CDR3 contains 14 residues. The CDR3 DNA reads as TGTGCCAGCAGAATGACAGTCTCTGGAAACACCATATATTTT. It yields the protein CASRMTVSGNTIYF.